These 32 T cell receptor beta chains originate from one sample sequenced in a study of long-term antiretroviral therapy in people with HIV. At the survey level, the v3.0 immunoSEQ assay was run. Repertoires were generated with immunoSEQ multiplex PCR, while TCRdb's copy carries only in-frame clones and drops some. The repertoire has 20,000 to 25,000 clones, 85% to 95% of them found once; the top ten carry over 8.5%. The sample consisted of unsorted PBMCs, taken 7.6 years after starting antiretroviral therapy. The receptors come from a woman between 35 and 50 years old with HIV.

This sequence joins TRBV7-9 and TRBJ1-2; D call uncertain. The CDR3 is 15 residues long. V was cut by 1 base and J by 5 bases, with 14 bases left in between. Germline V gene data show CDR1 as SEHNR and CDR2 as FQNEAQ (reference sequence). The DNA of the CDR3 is TGTGCCAGCAGCTTAGGATCCCCAAACGATTATGGCTACACCTTC. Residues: CASSLGSPNDYGYTF.

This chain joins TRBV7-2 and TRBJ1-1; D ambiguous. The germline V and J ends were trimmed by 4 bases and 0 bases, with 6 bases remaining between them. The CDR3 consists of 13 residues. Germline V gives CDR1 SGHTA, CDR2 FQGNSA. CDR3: CASSSKMNTEAFF. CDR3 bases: TGTGCCAGCAGCTCAAAGATGAACACTGAAGCTTTCTTT.

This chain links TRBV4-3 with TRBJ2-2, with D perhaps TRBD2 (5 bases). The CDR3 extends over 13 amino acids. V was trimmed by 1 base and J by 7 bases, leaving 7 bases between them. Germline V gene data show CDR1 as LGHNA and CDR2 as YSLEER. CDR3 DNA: TGCGCCAGCAGCCAAGGCGGGTTCGGGGAGCTGTTTTTT. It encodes CASSQGGFGELFF.

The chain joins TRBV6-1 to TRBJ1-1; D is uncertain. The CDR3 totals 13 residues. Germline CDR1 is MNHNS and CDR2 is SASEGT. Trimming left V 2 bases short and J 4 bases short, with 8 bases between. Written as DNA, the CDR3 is TGTGCCAGCAGTGAAATGGCGGTCACTGAAGCTTTCTTT. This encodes CASSEMAVTEAFF.

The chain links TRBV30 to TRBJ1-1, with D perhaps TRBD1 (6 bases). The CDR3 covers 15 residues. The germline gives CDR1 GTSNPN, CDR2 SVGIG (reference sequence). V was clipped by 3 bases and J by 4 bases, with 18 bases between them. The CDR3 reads CAWSSGYRGATEAFF. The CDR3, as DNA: TGTGCCTGGAGCTCTGGGTATCGGGGGGCCACTGAAGCTTTCTTT.

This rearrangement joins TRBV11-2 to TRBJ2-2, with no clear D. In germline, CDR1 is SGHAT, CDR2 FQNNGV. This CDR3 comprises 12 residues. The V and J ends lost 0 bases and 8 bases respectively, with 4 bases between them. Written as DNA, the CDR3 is TGTGCCAGCAGCTTAGATCCAGGGGAGCTGTTTTTT. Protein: CASSLDPGELFF.

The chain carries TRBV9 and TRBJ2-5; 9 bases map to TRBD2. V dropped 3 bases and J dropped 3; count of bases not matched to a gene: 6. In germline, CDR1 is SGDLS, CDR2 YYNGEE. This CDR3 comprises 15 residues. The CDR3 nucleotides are TGTGCCAGCAGCGCCACTGCTAGCGGGGAAGAGACCCAGTACTTC. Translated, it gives CASSATASGEETQYF.

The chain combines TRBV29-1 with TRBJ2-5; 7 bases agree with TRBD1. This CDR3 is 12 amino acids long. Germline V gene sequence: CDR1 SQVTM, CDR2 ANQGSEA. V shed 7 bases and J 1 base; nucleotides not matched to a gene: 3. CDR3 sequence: CSGGQVQETQYF. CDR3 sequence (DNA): TGCAGCGGTGGACAGGTCCAAGAGACCCAGTACTTC.

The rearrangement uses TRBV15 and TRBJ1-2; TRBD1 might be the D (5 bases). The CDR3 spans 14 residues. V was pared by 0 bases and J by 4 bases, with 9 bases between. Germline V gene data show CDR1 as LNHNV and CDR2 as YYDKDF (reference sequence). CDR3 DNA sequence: TGTGCCACCAGCAGAGAGGGTCAGGGCTATGGCTACACCTTC. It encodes CATSREGQGYGYTF.

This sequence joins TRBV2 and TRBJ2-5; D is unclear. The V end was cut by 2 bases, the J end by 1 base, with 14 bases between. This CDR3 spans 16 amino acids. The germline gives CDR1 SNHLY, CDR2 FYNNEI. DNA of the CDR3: TGTGCCAGCAGTGAACTCGTAATTGCAGCCCAAGAGACCCAGTACTTC. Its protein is CASSELVIAAQETQYF.

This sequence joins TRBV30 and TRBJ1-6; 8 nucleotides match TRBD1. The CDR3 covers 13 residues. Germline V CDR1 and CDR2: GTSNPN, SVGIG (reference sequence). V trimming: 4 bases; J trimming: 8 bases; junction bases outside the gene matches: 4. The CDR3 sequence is CAWKGQGYSPLHF. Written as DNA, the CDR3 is TGTGCCTGGAAAGGACAGGGCTATTCACCCCTCCACTTT. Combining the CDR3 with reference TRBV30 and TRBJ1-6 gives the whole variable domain SQTIHQWPATLVQPVGSPLSLECTVEGTSNPNLYWYRQAAGRGLQLLFYSVGIGQISSEVPQNLSASRPQDRQFILSSKKLLLSDSGFYLCAWKGQGYSPLHFGNGTRLTVT.

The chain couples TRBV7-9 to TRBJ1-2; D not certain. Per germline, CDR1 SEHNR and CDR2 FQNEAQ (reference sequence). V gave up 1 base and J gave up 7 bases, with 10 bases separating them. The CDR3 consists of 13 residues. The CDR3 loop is CASSLDRWGGYTF. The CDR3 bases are TGTGCCAGCAGCTTAGACCGGTGGGGTGGCTACACCTTC.

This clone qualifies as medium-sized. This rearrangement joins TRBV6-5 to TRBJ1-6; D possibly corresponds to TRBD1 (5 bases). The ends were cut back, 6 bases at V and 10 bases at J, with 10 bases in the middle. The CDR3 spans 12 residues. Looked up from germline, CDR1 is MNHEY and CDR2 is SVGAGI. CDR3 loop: CASRQGGSPLHF. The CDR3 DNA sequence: TGTGCCAGCAGGCAGGGAGGGTCACCCCTCCACTTT.

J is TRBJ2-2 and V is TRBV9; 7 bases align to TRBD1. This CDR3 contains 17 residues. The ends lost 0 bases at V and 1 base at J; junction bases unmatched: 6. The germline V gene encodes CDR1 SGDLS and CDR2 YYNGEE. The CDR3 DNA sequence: TGTGCCAGCAGCGTAGACGGGACAGTTTTGAACACCGGGGAGCTGTTTTTT. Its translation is CASSVDGTVLNTGELFF.

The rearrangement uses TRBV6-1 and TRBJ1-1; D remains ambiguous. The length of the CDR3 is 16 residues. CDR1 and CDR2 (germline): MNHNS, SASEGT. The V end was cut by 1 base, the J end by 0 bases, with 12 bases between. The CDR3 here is CASSEEWDTMNTEAFF. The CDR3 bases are TGTGCCAGCAGTGAAGAATGGGATACTATGAACACTGAAGCTTTCTTT.

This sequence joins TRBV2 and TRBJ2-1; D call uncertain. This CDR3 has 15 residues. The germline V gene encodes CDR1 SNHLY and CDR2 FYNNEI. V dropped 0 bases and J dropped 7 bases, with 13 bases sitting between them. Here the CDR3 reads CASSEALRRENEQFF. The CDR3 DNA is TGTGCCAGCAGTGAAGCGCTTCGTCGAGAGAATGAGCAGTTCTTC.

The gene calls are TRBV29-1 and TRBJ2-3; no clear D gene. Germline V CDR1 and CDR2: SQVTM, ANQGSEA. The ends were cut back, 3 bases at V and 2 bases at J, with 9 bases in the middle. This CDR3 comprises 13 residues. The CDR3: CSVDSQNTDTQYF. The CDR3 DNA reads TGCAGCGTTGATTCGCAGAACACAGATACGCAGTATTTT.

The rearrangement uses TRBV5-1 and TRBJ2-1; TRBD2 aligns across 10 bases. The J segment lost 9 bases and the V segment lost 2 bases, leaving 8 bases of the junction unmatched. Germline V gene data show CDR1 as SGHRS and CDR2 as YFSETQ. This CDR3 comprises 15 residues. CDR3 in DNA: TGCGCCAGCAGCTTCCAGCGGGGGGGCCAGGGTGAGCAGTTCTTC. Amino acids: CASSFQRGGQGEQFF. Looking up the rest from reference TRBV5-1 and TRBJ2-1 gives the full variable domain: KAGVTQTPRYLIKTRGQQVTLSCSPISGHRSVSWYQQTPGQGLQFLFEYFSETQRNKGNFPGRFSGRQFSNSRSEMNVSTLELGDSALYLCASSFQRGGQGEQFFGPGTRLTVL.

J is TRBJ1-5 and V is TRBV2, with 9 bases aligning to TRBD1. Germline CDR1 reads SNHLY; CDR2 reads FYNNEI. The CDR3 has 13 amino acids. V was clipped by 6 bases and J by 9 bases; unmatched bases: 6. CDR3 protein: CASRGQGVGPQHF. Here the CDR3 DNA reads TGTGCCAGCAGGGGACAGGGAGTGGGGCCCCAGCATTTT.

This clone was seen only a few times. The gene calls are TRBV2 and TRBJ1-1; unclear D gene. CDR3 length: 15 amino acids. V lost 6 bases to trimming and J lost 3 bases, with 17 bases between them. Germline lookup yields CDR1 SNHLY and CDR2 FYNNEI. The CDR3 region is CASSSRRSGDTEAFF. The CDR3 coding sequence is TGTGCCAGCAGCAGCAGACGGTCCGGGGACACTGAAGCTTTCTTT.

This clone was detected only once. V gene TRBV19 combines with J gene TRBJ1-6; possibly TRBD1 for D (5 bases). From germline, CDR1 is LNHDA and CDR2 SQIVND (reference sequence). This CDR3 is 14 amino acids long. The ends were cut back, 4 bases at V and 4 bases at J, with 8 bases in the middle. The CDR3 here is CASSKTDYNSPLHF. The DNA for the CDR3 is TGTGCCAGTAGTAAGACAGATTATAATTCACCCCTCCACTTT.

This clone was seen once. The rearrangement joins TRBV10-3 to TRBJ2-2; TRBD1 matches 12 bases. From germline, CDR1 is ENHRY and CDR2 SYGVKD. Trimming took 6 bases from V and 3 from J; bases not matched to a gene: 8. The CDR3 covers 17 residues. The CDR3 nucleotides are TGTGCCATCAGGCCGGGACAGGGGGCGCGAGACACCGGGGAGCTGTTTTTT. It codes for CAIRPGQGARDTGELFF.

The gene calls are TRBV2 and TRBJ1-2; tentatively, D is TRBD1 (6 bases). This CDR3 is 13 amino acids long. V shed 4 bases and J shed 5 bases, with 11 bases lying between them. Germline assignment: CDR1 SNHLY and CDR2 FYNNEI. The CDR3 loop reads CASSGQGPYGYTF. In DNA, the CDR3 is TGTGCCAGCAGTGGGCAGGGGCCATATGGCTACACCTTC.

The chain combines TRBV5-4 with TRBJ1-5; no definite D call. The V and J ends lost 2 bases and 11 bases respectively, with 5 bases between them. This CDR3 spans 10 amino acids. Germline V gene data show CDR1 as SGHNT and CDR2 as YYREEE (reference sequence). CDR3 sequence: CASSFGSQHF. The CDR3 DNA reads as TGTGCCAGCAGCTTTGGTTCCCAGCATTTT.

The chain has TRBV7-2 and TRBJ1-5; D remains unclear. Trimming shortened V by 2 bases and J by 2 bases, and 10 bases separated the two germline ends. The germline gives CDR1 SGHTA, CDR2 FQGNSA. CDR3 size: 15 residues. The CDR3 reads CASSLMLGGNQPQHF. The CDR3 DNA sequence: TGTGCCAGCAGCTTAATGCTGGGAGGCAATCAGCCCCAGCATTTT.

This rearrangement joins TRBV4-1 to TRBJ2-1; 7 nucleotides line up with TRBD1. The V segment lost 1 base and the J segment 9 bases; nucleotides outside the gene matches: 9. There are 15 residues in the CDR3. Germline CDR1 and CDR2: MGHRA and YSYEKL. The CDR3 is CASSQADRDGGEQFF. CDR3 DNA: TGCGCCAGCAGCCAAGCTGACAGGGATGGGGGTGAGCAGTTCTTC.

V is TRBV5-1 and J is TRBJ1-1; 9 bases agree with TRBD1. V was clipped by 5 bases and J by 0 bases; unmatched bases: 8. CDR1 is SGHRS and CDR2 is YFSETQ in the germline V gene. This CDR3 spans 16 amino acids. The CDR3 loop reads CASRSGQGGMNTEAFF. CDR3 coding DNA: TGCGCCAGCAGATCGGGACAGGGAGGCATGAACACTGAAGCTTTCTTT.

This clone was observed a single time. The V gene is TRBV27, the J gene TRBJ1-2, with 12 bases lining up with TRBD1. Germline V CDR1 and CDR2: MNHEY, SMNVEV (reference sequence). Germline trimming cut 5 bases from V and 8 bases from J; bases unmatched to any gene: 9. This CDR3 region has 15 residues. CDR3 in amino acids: CASSPTGTGGAGYTF. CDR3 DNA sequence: TGTGCCAGCAGTCCTACCGGGACAGGGGGCGCGGGCTACACCTTC.

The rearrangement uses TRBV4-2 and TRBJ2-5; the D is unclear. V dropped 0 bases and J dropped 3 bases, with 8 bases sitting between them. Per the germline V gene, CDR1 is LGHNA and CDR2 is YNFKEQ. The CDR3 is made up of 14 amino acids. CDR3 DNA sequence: TGTGCCAGCAGCCAAGATTCGCAAAAAGAGACCCAGTACTTC. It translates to CASSQDSQKETQYF.

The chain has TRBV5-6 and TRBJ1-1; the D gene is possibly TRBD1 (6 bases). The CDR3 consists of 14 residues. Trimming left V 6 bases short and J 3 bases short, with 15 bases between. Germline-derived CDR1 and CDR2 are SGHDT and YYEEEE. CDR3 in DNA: TGTGCCAGCATCCGCTGGGGGCTGGACACTGAAGCTTTCTTT. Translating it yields CASIRWGLDTEAFF. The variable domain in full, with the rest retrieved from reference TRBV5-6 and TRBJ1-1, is DAGVTQSPTHLIKTRGQQVTLRCSPKSGHDTVSWYQQALGQGPQFIFQYYEEEERQRGNFPDRFSGHQFPNYSSELNVNALLLGDSALYLCASIRWGLDTEAFFGQGTRLTVV.

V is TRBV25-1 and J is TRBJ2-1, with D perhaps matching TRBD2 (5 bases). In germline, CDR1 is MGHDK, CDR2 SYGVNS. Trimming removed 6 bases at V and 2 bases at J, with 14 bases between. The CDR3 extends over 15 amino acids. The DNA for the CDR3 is TGTGCCAGCAGGCCGGCCTCGGGGACCTACAATGAGCAGTTCTTC. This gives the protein CASRPASGTYNEQFF.

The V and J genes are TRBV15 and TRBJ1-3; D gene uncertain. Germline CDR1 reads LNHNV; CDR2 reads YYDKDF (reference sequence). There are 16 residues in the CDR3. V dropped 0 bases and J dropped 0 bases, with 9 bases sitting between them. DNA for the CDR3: TGTGCCACCAGCAGAGACGTAGGCAGCTCTGGAAACACCATATATTTT. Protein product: CATSRDVGSSGNTIYF.